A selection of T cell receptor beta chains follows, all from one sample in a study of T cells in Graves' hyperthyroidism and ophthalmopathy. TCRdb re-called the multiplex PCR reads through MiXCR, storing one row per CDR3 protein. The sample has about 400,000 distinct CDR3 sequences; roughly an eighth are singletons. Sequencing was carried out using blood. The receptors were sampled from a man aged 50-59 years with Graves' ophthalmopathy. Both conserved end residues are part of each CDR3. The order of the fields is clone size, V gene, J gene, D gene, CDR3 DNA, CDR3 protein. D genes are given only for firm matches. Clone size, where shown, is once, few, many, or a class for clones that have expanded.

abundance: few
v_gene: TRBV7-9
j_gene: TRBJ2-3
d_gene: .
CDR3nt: TGTGCCAGCAGTCCCTTAGGGCACGGACTTTCCACAGATACGCAGTATTTT
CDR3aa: CASSPLGHGLSTDTQYF

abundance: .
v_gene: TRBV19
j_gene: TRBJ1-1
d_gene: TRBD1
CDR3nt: TGTGCCAGTCGAGGGGGCGAGGTCACTGAAGCTTTCTTT
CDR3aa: CASRGGEVTEAFF

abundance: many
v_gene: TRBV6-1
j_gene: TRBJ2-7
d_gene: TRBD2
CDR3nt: TGTGCCAGCAGAGGGACTAGCGGGAGTTATTCCTACGAGCAGTACTTC
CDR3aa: CASRGTSGSYSYEQYF

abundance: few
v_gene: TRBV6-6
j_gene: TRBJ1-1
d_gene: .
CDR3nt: TGTGCCAGCAGTTACTCCGCTCCGAACACTGAAGCTTTCTTT
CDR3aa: CASSYSAPNTEAFF

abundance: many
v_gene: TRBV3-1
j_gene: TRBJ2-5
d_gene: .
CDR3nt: TGTGCCAGCAGTCAATCCTTGGAGACCCAGTACTTC
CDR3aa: CASSQSLETQYF

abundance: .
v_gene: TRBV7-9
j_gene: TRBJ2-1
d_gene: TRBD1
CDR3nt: TGTGCCAGCAGCCACCGGGACAGGGACGGGAATGAGCAGTTCTTC
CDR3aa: CASSHRDRDGNEQFF

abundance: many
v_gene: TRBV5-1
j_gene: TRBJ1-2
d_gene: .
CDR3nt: TGCGCCACATCATTCGGGACGGATAACTATGGCTACACCTTC
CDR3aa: CATSFGTDNYGYTF

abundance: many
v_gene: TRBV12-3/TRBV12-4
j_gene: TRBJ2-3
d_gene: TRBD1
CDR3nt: TGTGCCAGCAGGATGGACAGGGTCTTTTTTCGGTCGGATACGCAGTATTTT
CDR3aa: CASRMDRVFFRSDTQYF

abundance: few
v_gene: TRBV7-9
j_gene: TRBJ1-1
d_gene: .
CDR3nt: TGTGCCAGCAGCCCCCCGACCTTGAACACTGAAGCTTTCTTT
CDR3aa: CASSPPTLNTEAFF

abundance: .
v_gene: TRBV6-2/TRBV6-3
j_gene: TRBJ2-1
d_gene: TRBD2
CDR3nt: TGTGCCAGCAGTTACCTGGCGGGAGACTACAATGAGCAGTTCTTC
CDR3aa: CASSYLAGDYNEQFF

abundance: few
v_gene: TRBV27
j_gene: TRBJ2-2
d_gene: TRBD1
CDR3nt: TGTGCCAGCGCGCTACAGGGGGCGCACACCGGGGAGCTGTTTTTT
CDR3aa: CASALQGAHTGELFF

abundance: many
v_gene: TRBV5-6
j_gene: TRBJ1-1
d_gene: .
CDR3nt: TGTGCCAGCAGCTTGGGTATAGGGACTGAAGCTTTCTTT
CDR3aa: CASSLGIGTEAFF

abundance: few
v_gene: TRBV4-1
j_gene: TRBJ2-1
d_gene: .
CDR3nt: TGCGCCAGCAGCCAAGATATGGGGGGCAATGAGCAGTTCTTC
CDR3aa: CASSQDMGGNEQFF

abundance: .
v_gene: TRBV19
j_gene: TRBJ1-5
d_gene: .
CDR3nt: TGTGCCAGTAGTATAGATAGGCCAGATAATCAGCCCCAGCATTTT
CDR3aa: CASSIDRPDNQPQHF

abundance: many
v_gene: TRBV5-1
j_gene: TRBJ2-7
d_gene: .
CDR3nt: TGCGCCAGCAGATTCACAGGCTCCTACGAGCAGTACTTC
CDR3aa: CASRFTGSYEQYF

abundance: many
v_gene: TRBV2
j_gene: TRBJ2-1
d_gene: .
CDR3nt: TGTGCCAGCAACCCACGGGGGGCTAATGAGCAGTTCTTC
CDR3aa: CASNPRGANEQFF

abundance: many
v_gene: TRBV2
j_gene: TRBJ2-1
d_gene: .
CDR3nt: TGTGCCAGATCCTCGCTTAGCTCCTACAATGAGCAGTTCTTC
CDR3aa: CARSSLSSYNEQFF

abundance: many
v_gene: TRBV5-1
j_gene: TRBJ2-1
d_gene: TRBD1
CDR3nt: TGCGCCAGCAGCCGGGACAGGGAAGGCAATGAGCAGTTCTTC
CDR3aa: CASSRDREGNEQFF

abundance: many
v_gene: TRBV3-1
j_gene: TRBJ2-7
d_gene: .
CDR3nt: TGTGCCAGCAGCCAACACGGGAGCTCAACCTACGAGCAGTACTTC
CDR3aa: CASSQHGSSTYEQYF

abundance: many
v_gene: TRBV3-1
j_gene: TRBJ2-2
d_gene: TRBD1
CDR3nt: TGTGCCAGCAGCCAAATGACAGGGGGTTCCGGGGAGCTGTTTTTT
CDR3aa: CASSQMTGGSGELFF

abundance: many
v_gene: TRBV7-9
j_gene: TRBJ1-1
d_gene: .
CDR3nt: TGTGCCAGCAGCCCTTTAAGGACTGAAGCTTTCTTT
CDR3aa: CASSPLRTEAFF

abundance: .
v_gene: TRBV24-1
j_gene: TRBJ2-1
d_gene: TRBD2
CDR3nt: TGTGCCACCAGTGATTTGCCCCTTCGCGGGAGCACCTACAATGAGCAGTTCTTC
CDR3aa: CATSDLPLRGSTYNEQFF

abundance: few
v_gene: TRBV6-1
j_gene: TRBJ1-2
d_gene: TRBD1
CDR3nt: TGTGCCAGCAGTTTTACCGGGACAGACGGCTACACCTTC
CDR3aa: CASSFTGTDGYTF

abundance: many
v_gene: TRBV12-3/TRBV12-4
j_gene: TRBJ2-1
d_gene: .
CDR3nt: TGTGCCAGCACCCCTAGCATTGATGAGCAGTTCTTC
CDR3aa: CASTPSIDEQFF

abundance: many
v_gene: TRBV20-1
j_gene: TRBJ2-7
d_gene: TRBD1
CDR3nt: TGCAGTGCTCGGGACAGGGAGAACTACGAGCAGTACTTC
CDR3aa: CSARDRENYEQYF

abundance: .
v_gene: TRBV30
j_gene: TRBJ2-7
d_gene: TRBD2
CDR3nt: TGTGCCTCTCAGGGCCTAGCGGGGGTGCAGTACTTC
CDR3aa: CASQGLAGVQYF

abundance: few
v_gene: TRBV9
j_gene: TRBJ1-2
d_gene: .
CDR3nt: TGTGCCAGCAGCGAGGTCGGAGGATTGGGCTATGGCTACACCTTC
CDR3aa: CASSEVGGLGYGYTF

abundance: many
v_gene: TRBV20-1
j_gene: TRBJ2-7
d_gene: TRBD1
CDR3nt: TGCAGTGCCCGGACAGGGATGGCCTACGAGCAGTACTTC
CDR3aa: CSARTGMAYEQYF

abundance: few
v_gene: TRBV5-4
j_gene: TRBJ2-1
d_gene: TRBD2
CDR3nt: TGTGCCAGCAGCCCTGGACTAGCGGGAGGGCCCTACAATGAGCAGTTCTTC
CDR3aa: CASSPGLAGGPYNEQFF

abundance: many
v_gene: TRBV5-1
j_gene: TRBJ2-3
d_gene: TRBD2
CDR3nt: TGCGCCAGCTCCGGCGGGAGGGTCACAGATACGCAGTATTTT
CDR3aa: CASSGGRVTDTQYF

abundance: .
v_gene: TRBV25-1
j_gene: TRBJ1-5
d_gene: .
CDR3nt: TGTGCCAGCAGACCCTGGGGCAGGGGCGGTCAGCCCCAGCATTTT
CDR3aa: CASRPWGRGGQPQHF

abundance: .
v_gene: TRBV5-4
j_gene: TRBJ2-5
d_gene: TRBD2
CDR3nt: TGTGCCATCGCGGGACTAGCGGGAGGAGAGACCCAGTACTTC
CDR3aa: CAIAGLAGGETQYF